This TCR beta chain was found in a study of OX40 agonist ivuxolimab in advanced cancers. As for the study more broadly: Ivuxolimab was a fully human IgG2 agonistic monoclonal antibody targeting the costimulatory receptor OX40 (CD134). Intravenous ivuxolimab was administered to patients every 2 weeks at six dose levels: 0.01, 0.1, 0.3, 1.5, 3 and 10 mg/kg. Of the 50 to 55 dose-escalation patients, hepatocellular carcinoma was present in about 20, melanoma in about 15, renal cell carcinoma in 9 and head and neck cancer in 9. In the dose-escalation cohort, around four fifths of patients were male, and the mean age was roughly 56 years with a range of roughly 20 to 79. Prior anti-PD-1, anti-PD-L1 or anti-CTLA-4 therapy was permitted, and checkpoint inhibitors had been received by about 44% of dose-escalation patients. Partial responses occurred in three dose-escalation patients: two with cutaneous melanoma and one with hepatocellular carcinoma. The purpose of peripheral TCRbeta sequencing was to test whether ivuxolimab changed TCR sequence diversity and led to clonal T-cell expansion. The paper reports the monotherapy dose-escalation portion (N of about 51 patients) of the phase I ivuxolimab trial. Results and caveats for the whole study, not just this receptor: Clonal expansion of both CD4+ and CD8+ blood T cells was observed from baseline to week 6 at doses 0.1 to 3.0 mg/kg. Partial responders in the 0.1-3.0 mg/kg groups had among the lowest normalized peripheral clonal expansion, especially among CD8+ T cells. Low levels of normalized T-cell clonal expansion were also seen in some patients who did not respond. The antigen specificity of the clonally expanded peripheral T cells was not determined. After ivuxolimab, CD8+ T cells had more expanded clones than CD4+ T cells on average.

The trial excluded patients who had a history of autoimmune disease or who were on systemic immunosuppression. Peripheral blood for TCR sequencing was collected from all dose cohorts at baseline, on cycle 4 day 1, and on cycle 7 day 1. The samples were taken from a phase I, first-in-human, multicenter, open-label dose-escalation trial of ivuxolimab. The trial enrolled adults with locally advanced or metastatic head and neck squamous cell, hepatocellular, melanoma or renal cell carcinoma. Before TCR sequencing, CD4+ T cells and CD8+ T cells from peripheral blood were sorted into separate populations. Comments on this clone: Its target antigen remains unknown. No base quality values were provided; no much bigger clone lies one nucleotide off.

Genomic DNA was extracted from sorted cells for sequencing of the TCRbeta CDR3 region. TCRbeta CDR3 regions were sequenced using the immunoSEQ Assay. As stored in TCRdb, this immuneACCESS dataset retains in-frame rearrangements with V and J assigned. A fraction of the clones does not appear; measured against another copy, unresolved V genes explain less than half of the discrepancy, and the remainder lacks a known reason. Within this sample are about 46,000 clones, with approximately 90% of them counted one time only. The top ten clones comprise about 11% of the sample. This TCR was recovered from an adult with an advanced solid tumor such as melanoma, head and neck, liver or kidney cancer. Specimen: CD4+ or CD8+ T cells sorted from blood, collected in a trial of the OX40 agonist ivuxolimab.

The nucleotides are TGTGCCAGCAGCGTAGCGCGGATGGAGGGGGCGCCTAACTATGGCTACACCTTC. Translation gives CASSVARMEGAPNYGYTF. Recombination joined TRBV9 with TRBJ1-2, and 7 junction bases match TRBD1. V ends up 0 bases short and J 0 bases short, with an unmatched junction base count of 11. The CDR3 has 18 amino acids, counting the end cysteine and phenylalanine. Of all the DNA, just the CDR3 is kept, 54 bases in frame from base 1. From a lookup of the germline V gene, CDR1 and CDR2 are SGDLS and YYNGEE.